This is a list of T cell receptor beta chains from one sample in a study of CD8 T cells in ankylosing spondylitis. TCRdb re-analysed the 5' RACE reads in MiXCR, keeping a single row per CDR3 protein. This sample has around 100,000 distinct CDR3 sequences, with nearly 25% found just once. Sequenced material: synovial fluid, either unsorted or a sorted T cell fraction (not recorded which). The source of these receptors is a male donor with ankylosing spondylitis. CDR3s include the opening cysteine and the closing phenylalanine or tryptophan. D genes are given only for firm matches. Size is stated for part of the rows, as once, few or many counts, or as a class when the clone is expanded.

v_gene	d_gene	abundance	j_gene	CDR3nt	CDR3aa
TRBV5-1	.	.	TRBJ2-1	TGCGCCAGCAGCTTGGAGGGGGGTTACGTAGACAATGAGCAGTTCTTC	CASSLEGGYVDNEQFF
TRBV7-2	.	few	TRBJ2-5	TGTGCCAGCAGCTTATTGACGGCCCGAGGGTCGGAGACCCAGTACTTC	CASSLLTARGSETQYF
TRBV6-1	.	.	TRBJ2-7	TGTGCCAGCAGCCGACAGGACACCTACGAGCAGTACTTC	CASSRQDTYEQYF
TRBV10-2	TRBD1	.	TRBJ2-1	TGCGCCAGCAGTGAATCACAGGGGTCGTACAATGAGCAGTTCTTC	CASSESQGSYNEQFF
TRBV4-2	.	.	TRBJ2-1	TGTGCCAGCAGCCACGCCGCGGGGATAGGCTCCTACAATGAGCAGTTCTTC	CASSHAAGIGSYNEQFF
TRBV20-1	.	few	TRBJ1-6	TGCAGTGCTAGAGCGGGGCACCATTATTCACCCCTCCACTTT	CSARAGHHYSPLHF
TRBV6-1	TRBD2	few	TRBJ2-5	TGTGCCACTAAGGGACTAGTTCATGAGACCCAGTACTTC	CATKGLVHETQYF
TRBV4-1	TRBD1	few	TRBJ1-5	TGCGCCAGCAGCCAAGTCGGGACAGGCAATCAGCCCCAGCATTTT	CASSQVGTGNQPQHF
TRBV12-3/TRBV12-4	TRBD1	.	TRBJ1-5	TGTGCCAGCAGTTTTACAGGGGGTTTCAATCAGCCCCAGCATTTT	CASSFTGGFNQPQHF
TRBV6-1	.	.	TRBJ1-2	TGTGCCAGCAGTGAGGGCCCTAGGGGCTACACCTTC	CASSEGPRGYTF
TRBV3-1	TRBD2	.	TRBJ2-1	TGTGCCAGCAGCCAGAGACTTACTAGCGGGAGGGCTCATGAGCAGTTCTTC	CASSQRLTSGRAHEQFF
TRBV4-2	TRBD2	.	TRBJ2-1	TGTGCCAGCAGCCCGCTAGCGGGAGAATACAATGAGCAGTTCTTC	CASSPLAGEYNEQFF
TRBV6-5	.	few	TRBJ2-6	TGTGCCAGCAGTTTTCACGCAGGGACTGGGGCCAACGTCCTGACTTTC	CASSFHAGTGANVLTF
TRBV4-1	TRBD1	.	TRBJ1-3	TGCGCCAGCAGCCAACTGGACAGGGAGAGAAACACCATATATTTT	CASSQLDRERNTIYF
TRBV5-1	.	.	TRBJ1-1	TGCGCCAGCAGCTTGAGGGCCCAGAACACTGAAGCTTTCTTT	CASSLRAQNTEAFF
TRBV7-2	.	.	TRBJ2-3	TGTGCCAGCAGCTTATTTGGGGTCGGGCTTAGCACAGATACGCAGTATTTT	CASSLFGVGLSTDTQYF
TRBV27	TRBD2	many	TRBJ2-1	TGTGCCAGCAGTACCCACGGACTAGCGGGAGGCCCCAATGAGCAGTTCTTC	CASSTHGLAGGPNEQFF
TRBV12-3/TRBV12-4	TRBD1	.	TRBJ2-3	TGTGCCAGCAGCGGGACAGTGGATACGCAGTATTTT	CASSGTVDTQYF
TRBV7-9	.	few	TRBJ1-5	TGTGCCAGCAGCGGGCAGGGGAGCAATCAGCCCCAGCATTTT	CASSGQGSNQPQHF